A selection of T cell receptor beta chains follows, all from one sample in a study of blood T cell repertoires in COVID-19. Here immunoSEQ multiplex PCR was the method, and the copy in TCRdb shows in-frame clones only, minus some. The sample contains fewer than 40,000 clones, 90% of which appear only once. The sample was peripheral blood. All receptors come from a human donor in a cohort sampled during active COVID-19. Each CDR3 is given with its conserved first and last residue. The D gene is left open where the match is weak. For some rows the clone size is stated as once, few or many, or as a class when expanded; others skip it.

clone size,D gene,V gene,J gene,CDR3 protein,CDR3 DNA
-,TRBD2,TRBV4-1,TRBJ2-7,CASSPIPISLREGLGYEQYF,TGCGCCAGCAGCCCTATACCTATAAGTTTGCGGGAGGGCCTGGGCTACGAGCAGTACTTC
once,-,TRBV7-8,TRBJ2-4,CASSLERRGRSYIQYF,TGTGCCAGCAGCTTAGAGCGGAGGGGACGTTCGTACATTCAGTACTTC
-,-,TRBV7-6,TRBJ2-2,CASSFWGSQDTGELFF,TGTGCCAGCAGTTTTTGGGGCTCCCAGGACACCGGGGAGCTGTTTTTT
-,TRBD1,TRBV29-1,TRBJ1-2,CSVEQGARYGYTF,TGCAGCGTTGAACAGGGGGCTAGGTATGGCTACACCTTC
-,TRBD1,TRBV10-3,TRBJ1-3,CAISSRDSVSGNTIYF,TGTGCCATCAGTTCCCGGGACAGCGTCTCTGGAAACACCATATATTTT
-,TRBD2,TRBV4-1,TRBJ2-7,CASSHIPGTSILPEQYF,TGCGCCAGCAGCCACATACCCGGGACTAGCATTTTACCCGAGCAGTACTTC
-,TRBD2,TRBV10-3,TRBJ2-7,CAIRDLAGEGYEQYF,TGTGCCATCAGGGACCTAGCGGGAGAAGGCTACGAGCAGTACTTC
-,TRBD2,TRBV5-1,TRBJ2-7,CASSLGGLAATYEQYF,TGCGCCAGCAGCTTGGGTGGCCTAGCGGCGACCTACGAGCAGTACTTC
-,TRBD2,TRBV7-9,TRBJ2-7,CASSLGAGGPFYEQYF,TGTGCCAGCAGCTTAGGGGCGGGAGGGCCGTTCTACGAGCAGTACTTC
-,TRBD2,TRBV5-4,TRBJ2-5,CASSSAGLAGGPQETQYF,TGTGCCAGCAGCTCGGCGGGACTAGCGGGAGGTCCACAAGAGACCCAGTACTTC
-,TRBD1,TRBV6-6,TRBJ1-4,CASRRQGTNEKLFF,TGTGCCAGCAGAAGACAGGGTACCAATGAAAAACTGTTTTTT
few,-,TRBV7-3,TRBJ1-6,CASSSGRGPGSPLHF,TGTGCCAGCAGCTCGGGCAGAGGGCCTGGTTCACCCCTCCACTTT
-,-,TRBV19,TRBJ2-1,CASSIGPPPFNEQFF,TGTGCCAGTAGTATAGGGCCCCCGCCCTTCAATGAGCAGTTCTTC
-,TRBD1,TRBV18,TRBJ2-7,CASSRGQGIVVNEQYF,TGTGCCAGCTCAAGGGGACAGGGAATAGTGGTCAACGAGCAGTACTTC
-,TRBD2,TRBV11-3,TRBJ2-1,CASSSLAGSNEQFF,TGTGCCAGCAGCTCACTAGCGGGTTCTAATGAGCAGTTCTTC
-,TRBD1,TRBV10-1,TRBJ1-5,CASTPPGQGPNSNQPQHF,TGCGCCAGCACTCCCCCGGGACAGGGACCTAATAGCAATCAGCCCCAGCATTTT
-,-,TRBV4-3,TRBJ2-7,CASSQDPRGASNEQYF,TGCGCCAGCAGCCAAGATCCCCGGGGGGCAAGTAACGAGCAGTACTTC
-,-,TRBV11-2,TRBJ1-1,CASSLEGGIVNTEAFF,TGTGCCAGCAGCTTAGAGGGGGGAATCGTGAACACTGAAGCTTTCTTT
-,TRBD2,TRBV4-1,TRBJ2-5,CASSQPGRANQETQYF,TGCGCCAGCAGCCAGCCCGGGAGGGCGAACCAAGAGACCCAGTACTTC
-,-,TRBV5-8,TRBJ2-7,CASSLDRVEQYF,TGTGCCAGCAGCTTGGACAGGGTCGAGCAGTACTTC
once,-,TRBV6-2/TRBV6-3,TRBJ2-6,CASSYRGPGSGSSGANVLTF,TGTGCCAGCAGTTACAGAGGGCCGGGAAGCGGCAGCTCTGGGGCCAACGTCCTGACTTTC
-,TRBD2,TRBV3-1/TRBV3-2,TRBJ2-5,CASSQGTSGQETQYF,TGTGCCAGCAGCCAGGGGACTAGCGGCCAAGAGACCCAGTACTTC
-,TRBD1,TRBV18,TRBJ2-1,CASSLRGRPAPSSYNEQFF,TGTGCCAGCTCACTCAGGGGGAGACCCGCCCCGAGCTCCTACAATGAGCAGTTCTTC